The 15 T cell receptor beta chains given below trace back to one sample, sequenced in a study of blood T cell repertoires in COVID-19. Profiled with immunoSEQ multiplex PCR; TCRdb holds only in-frame clones, not every one. The profile shows 430,000 or so clones, 70% to 90% of them singletons. The sample taken for sequencing was PBMCs or T cells enriched from blood (not recorded which). The receptor source for this set is a woman under 30 who had been exposed to COVID-19.

DNA of the CDR3: TGTGCCAGCAGCTTAGCGGGGAGTGACATATCCGGTGAGCAGTTCTTC. Its translation: CASSLAGSDISGEQFF. The V call is TRBV7-9, the J call TRBJ2-1; TRBD2 might be the D (5 bases). This CDR3 spans 16 amino acids. Looked up from germline, CDR1 is SEHNR and CDR2 is FQNEAQ (reference sequence). V lost 0 bases and J 9 bases, leaving 18 bases between the germline ends.

The rearrangement uses TRBV7-9 and TRBJ1-6; the match to TRBD1 covers 9 bases. The CDR3 extends over 17 amino acids. Trimming removed 6 bases from V and 2 bases from J; junction bases left unmatched: 8. Germline CDR1 is SEHNR and CDR2 is FQNEAQ (reference sequence). The CDR3 sequence is CASSLGDRDPYNSPLHF. The CDR3 DNA follows: TGTGCCAGCAGTCTCGGGGACAGGGACCCCTATAATTCACCCCTCCACTTT. Using reference TRBV7-9 and TRBJ1-6 for the parts outside the CDR3, the full variable domain is DTGVSQNPRHKITKRGQNVTFRCDPISEHNRLYWYRQTLGQGPEFLTYFQNEAQLEKSRLLSDRFSAERPKGSFSTLEIQRTEQGDSAMYLCASSLGDRDPYNSPLHFGNGTRLTVT.

The V and J genes are TRBV5-1 and TRBJ1-1; possibly TRBD1 for D (5 bases). V gave up 5 bases and J gave up 0 bases, with 14 bases separating them. The CDR3 covers 15 residues. Per germline, CDR1 SGHRS and CDR2 YFSETQ. The CDR3 sequence: CASSSGRDLNTEAFF. CDR3 coding DNA: TGCGCCAGCAGTTCCGGCAGGGATCTGAACACTGAAGCTTTCTTT.

The chain uses TRBV6-6 and TRBJ2-3, with TRBD2 identical over 13 bases. There are 20 residues in the CDR3. With V trimmed by 6 bases and J by 0 bases, 15 bases remained unmatched. Germline CDR1 is MNHNY and CDR2 is SVGAGI (reference sequence). CDR3 in DNA: TGTGCCAGCAGCCCGACATTACCGGGACTAGCGGGGTCTAGCACAGATACGCAGTATTTT. The encoded protein is CASSPTLPGLAGSSTDTQYF.

The chain joins TRBV5-4 to TRBJ1-1; 7 nucleotides match TRBD1. The CDR3 totals 17 residues. The germline V gene has CDR1 SGHNT and CDR2 YYREEE (reference sequence). V lost 4 bases to trimming and J lost 0 bases; unmatched junction nucleotides: 12. The CDR3 reads CASSTGPGGILNTEAFF. The CDR3 DNA follows: TGTGCCAGCAGCACGGGGCCAGGGGGAATCTTGAACACTGAAGCTTTCTTT.

This clone was detected once. The J gene is TRBJ2-3, the V gene TRBV24-1, with a tentative D call TRBD1 (6 bases). Trimming took off 0 bases at V and 4 bases at J, with 10 bases between the two ends. Germline CDR1 KGHDR, CDR2 SFDVKD. The CDR3 totals 15 residues. The CDR3 spells CATSDLQGQSDTQYF. CDR3 DNA sequence: TGTGCCACCAGTGATTTGCAGGGGCAATCAGATACGCAGTATTTT.

This clone has a handful of counts. This rearrangement joins TRBV7-9 to TRBJ2-3, with D unclear. Per the germline V gene, CDR1 is SEHNR and CDR2 is FQNEAQ (reference sequence). The V and J ends lost 8 bases and 5 bases respectively, with 14 bases between them. The CDR3 sequence is 13 residues long. The chain's CDR3 is CASVRVALDTQYF. The CDR3 DNA reads TGTGCCAGCGTCCGAGTCGCCTTAGATACGCAGTATTTT.

The chain's CDR3 is CASTTRPESVTGELFF. The CDR3 nucleotides are TGTGCCAGCACTACAAGACCGGAGTCGGTCACCGGGGAGCTGTTTTTT. The rearrangement links TRBV4-2 to TRBJ2-2, with D uncertain. CDR1 is LGHNA and CDR2 is YNFKEQ in the germline V gene. Trimming shortened V by 7 bases and J by 4 bases, and 19 bases separated the two germline ends. The CDR3 consists of 16 residues.

The V and J genes are TRBV11-2 and TRBJ2-7; 9 bases are shared with TRBD2. The CDR3 runs 17 residues. Unmatched junction bases numbered 17, after V lost 5 bases and J lost 6 bases. Per the germline V gene, CDR1 is SGHAT and CDR2 is FQNNGV. The CDR3 sequence is CASSARWGSGRVGEQYF. CDR3 coding DNA: TGTGCCAGCAGCGCCCGGTGGGGTAGCGGGAGAGTAGGCGAGCAGTACTTC. The variable domain in full, with the rest retrieved from reference TRBV11-2 and TRBJ2-7, is EAGVAQSPRYKIIEKRQSVAFWCNPISGHATLYWYQQILGQGPKLLIQFQNNGVVDDSQLPKDRFSAERLKGVDSTLKIQPAKLEDSAVYLCASSARWGSGRVGEQYFGPGTRLTVT.

The rearrangement links TRBV9 to TRBJ1-2; no definite D call. Trimming stripped 0 bases from V and 5 bases from J, with 8 bases between. This CDR3 has 13 amino acids. The germline CDR1 and CDR2 sequences are SGDLS and YYNGEE. Here the CDR3 reads CASSVDRGYGYTF. The CDR3 DNA sequence: TGTGCCAGCAGCGTAGACCGAGGATATGGCTACACCTTC.

V gene TRBV11-2 combines with J gene TRBJ2-1; 7 bases agree with TRBD2. The ends lost 5 bases at V and 4 bases at J; junction bases unmatched: 8. Germline V gives CDR1 SGHAT, CDR2 FQNNGV. The CDR3 length is 15 residues. The CDR3 bases are TGTGCCAGCAGCGTTGTCGGGGGGACGTACAATGAGCAGTTCTTC. This translates into CASSVVGGTYNEQFF. Looking up the rest from reference TRBV11-2 and TRBJ2-1 gives the full variable domain: EAGVAQSPRYKIIEKRQSVAFWCNPISGHATLYWYQQILGQGPKLLIQFQNNGVVDDSQLPKDRFSAERLKGVDSTLKIQPAKLEDSAVYLCASSVVGGTYNEQFFGPGTRLTVL.

The genes are TRBV27 and TRBJ2-1; tentatively, D is TRBD1 (6 bases). Per germline, CDR1 MNHEY and CDR2 SMNVEV (reference sequence). V lost 0 bases and J lost 1, with 7 bases in between. This CDR3 is 15 amino acids long. The CDR3 region has the DNA TGTGCCAGCAGTTTATCTGGACAGTCCTACAATGAGCAGTTCTTC. Residues: CASSLSGQSYNEQFF.

The chain employs TRBV7-7 and TRBJ2-7; no firm D call. Germline CDR1 reads SSHAT; CDR2 reads FNYEAQ (reference sequence). This CDR3 is built from 13 residues. Trimming left V 5 bases short and J 6 bases short, with 14 bases between. The chain's CDR3 is CASSPSPLGEQYF. DNA for the CDR3: TGTGCCAGCAGCCCTTCTCCACTCGGCGAGCAGTACTTC. The entire variable domain, with the rest obtained from reference TRBV7-7 and TRBJ2-7, is as follows: GAGVSQSPRYKVTKRGQDVTLRCDPISSHATLYWYQQALGQGPEFLTYFNYEAQPDKSGLPSDRFSAERPEGSISTLTIQRTEQRDSAMYRCASSPSPLGEQYFGPGTRLTVT.

The chain has TRBV18 and TRBJ1-4, with 7 nucleotides matching TRBD1. The CDR3 extends over 15 amino acids. Trimming cost V 3 bases and J 4 bases; bases outside gene matches: 5. CDR1 and CDR2 from the germline V gene are KGHSH and LQKENI. The CDR3, as DNA: TGTGCCAGCTCACCCCCGGGACAGAATAATGAAAAACTGTTTTTT. Amino acids: CASSPPGQNNEKLFF.

The V and J genes are TRBV28 and TRBJ1-1; 9 bases are shared with TRBD1. The CDR3 runs 14 residues. CDR1 and CDR2 from the germline V gene are MDHEN and SYDVKM. V shed 7 bases, J shed 1 base, and the junction held 4 bases outside the gene matches. Written as DNA, the CDR3 is TGTGCCAGCATCCCGGGACAGGGGAACACTGAAGCTTTCTTT. Protein product: CASIPGQGNTEAFF.